The subject of this entry is one T cell receptor beta chain. What it binds is unknown. The germline CDR1 and CDR2 sequences are MDHEN and SYDVKM. V lost 5 bases, J lost 4 bases, and 14 bases stayed unmatched. CDR3 length equals 16 residues. The data were taken from a study of metastatic and nonmetastatic thyroid tumors. Whole-study context: Repertoire comparison spanned blood and tumor or nodule tissue of malignant and benign thyroid patients. Study-level results: Significantly higher TCR beta diversity was reportedly seen in malignant thyroid tumors than benign nodules, in blood and tumor.

Original processing methods: It was from CDR3 differences across clinicopathological groups that a distant-metastasis classifier for papillary thyroid cancer was built. With MiXCR, TCRdb reprocessed the PCR reads. None of the V and J calls come from the authors' own analysis; TCRdb made them. The sample has 45,000 to 50,000 clones, around 20% seen once. Thyroid surgery had not been preceded by any treatment in any patient. J is TRBJ2-7 and V is TRBV28; 7 bases fit TRBD1. This TCR was sampled from a male donor with papillary thyroid cancer or a benign thyroid nodule (not recorded which). Some clones in this sample may be carry-over from other donors' samples. The sample comprised blood. The CDR3: CASSPGTALRVYEQYF. CDR3 in DNA: TGTGCCAGCAGTCCTGGGACAGCCCTAAGGGTATACGAGCAGTACTTC.